The T cell receptor beta chain described here comes from a study of blood T cell repertoires in COVID-19. V lost 6 bases and J lost 6, with 18 bases in between. The CDR3 covers 15 residues. CDR1 and CDR2 (germline): SNHLY, FYNNEI. Some clones are missing from TCRdb's copy, which holds only in-frame ones; the method was immunoSEQ multiplex PCR. Of 150,000 or so clones listed, 75% to 80% are singletons. Source material: PBMCs or T cells enriched from blood (not recorded which). This clonotype originated in a woman aged 45 to 65 who had recovered from COVID-19. The V and J genes are TRBV2 and TRBJ1-5; D is perhaps TRBD1 (6 bases). The DNA of the CDR3 is TGTGCCAGCAGCTCCTCCCCCCCAGGGGCTCAGCCCCAGCATTTT. Amino acids: CASSSSPPGAQPQHF.